These 7 T cell receptor beta chains originate from one sample sequenced in a study of early T cells in non-severe SARS-CoV-2 infection. Using its own MiXCR run on the 5' RACE reads, TCRdb lists one record per CDR3 protein. The table has about 70,000 distinct CDR3 sequences, about 14% seen once. Here the sequenced sample was whole blood, taken at baseline. Receptors were obtained from an adult who was a healthcare worker with PCR-confirmed SARS-CoV-2 infection or an uninfected control (not recorded which).

This clonotype was observed a few times. This chain connects TRBV6-6 to TRBJ1-2; TRBD1 aligns across 9 bases. Germline loops: CDR1 MNHNY, CDR2 SVGAGI (reference sequence). After removal of 8 bases from V and 6 bases from J, the junction contained 7 bases not matched to a gene. The length of the CDR3 is 13 residues. The CDR3, as DNA: TGTGCCAGCCTTCCGGACAGGGGACATGGCTACACCTTC. Protein product: CASLPDRGHGYTF.

The J gene is TRBJ2-2, the V gene TRBV11-2, with D perhaps TRBD1 (5 bases). The ends were cut back, 10 bases at V and 6 bases at J, with 18 bases in the middle. This CDR3 has 14 amino acids. CDR1 is SGHAT, CDR2 FQNNGV, per germline. Here the CDR3 DNA reads TGTGCCACCAGGGCCCGGAAAACGGCCGGGGAGCTGTTTTTT. Amino acid sequence: CATRARKTAGELFF. Variable domain in full (rest from reference TRBV11-2 and TRBJ2-2): EAGVAQSPRYKIIEKRQSVAFWCNPISGHATLYWYQQILGQGPKLLIQFQNNGVVDDSQLPKDRFSAERLKGVDSTLKIQPAKLEDSAVYLCATRARKTAGELFFGEGSRLTVL.

This clonotype was recorded a few times. The chain uses TRBV7-2 and TRBJ1-6; D not certain. The CDR3 contains 15 residues. V dropped 6 bases and J dropped 6 bases, with 15 bases sitting between them. CDR1 SGHTA and CDR2 FQGNSA come from the germline V gene. This chain's CDR3 is CASRLQVALNSPLHF. Here the CDR3 DNA reads TGTGCCAGCAGACTCCAGGTGGCTCTTAATTCACCCCTCCACTTT.

This clonotype was found a few times. The rearrangement joins TRBV7-9 to TRBJ2-7; 7 positions match TRBD1. V shed 5 bases and J 0 bases; nucleotides not matched to a gene: 4. Germline assignment: CDR1 SEHNR and CDR2 FQNEAQ (reference sequence). The CDR3 has 14 amino acids. CDR3 protein: CASSPDRDSYEQYF. The CDR3 nucleotides are TGTGCCAGCAGCCCCGACAGGGACTCCTACGAGCAGTACTTC.

This clonotype was counted at least ten times. This chain joins TRBV18 and TRBJ1-4; D not resolved. Per the germline V gene, CDR1 is KGHSH and CDR2 is LQKENI. V was pared by 6 bases and J by 3 bases, with 8 bases between. The CDR3 is 13 residues long. The CDR3 loop reads CASSDNANEKLFF. As DNA, the CDR3 is TGTGCCAGCTCCGACAATGCTAATGAAAAACTGTTTTTT.

The J gene is TRBJ2-4, the V gene TRBV6-5; D is perhaps TRBD2 (5 bases). Germline values: CDR1 MNHEY, CDR2 SVGAGI. The CDR3 has 14 amino acids. Between the trimmed V and J ends, which lost 6 bases and 1 base, there was a span of 10 bases. The CDR3 region is CASSRRGAKNIQYF. The CDR3 DNA follows: TGTGCCAGCAGCAGACGAGGGGCCAAAAACATTCAGTACTTC.

This clonotype was seen a handful of times. This chain connects TRBV2 to TRBJ1-1, with D hard to call. Germline V gene lookup returns CDR1 SNHLY and CDR2 FYNNEI. Trimming cost V 4 bases and J 5 bases, with 11 bases left between them. This CDR3 has 13 residues. In DNA form, the CDR3 reads TGTGCCAGCAGTGGTGACCTGGGGACTGAAGCTTTCTTT. It yields the protein CASSGDLGTEAFF. Supplemented by reference TRBV2 and TRBJ1-1, the full variable domain reads EPEVTQTPSHQVTQMGQEVILRCVPISNHLYFYWYRQILGQKVEFLVSFYNNEISEKSEIFDDQFSVERPDGSNFTLKIRSTKLEDSAMYFCASSGDLGTEAFFGQGTRLTVV.